This T cell receptor beta chain was identified in a study of T cells in Graves' hyperthyroidism and ophthalmopathy. About the research overall: Any treatment followed the collection of peripheral blood at initial diagnosis.

V was cut by 6 bases and J by 5 bases, with 30 bases left in between. This CDR3 spans 18 amino acids. Germline assignment: CDR1 DFQATT and CDR2 SNEGSKA (reference sequence). This clonotype was found a few times. TCR beta CDR3 region amplification was performed from RNA transcripts. The HTBI primer set served for first-round RT-PCR of the TCR CDR3. TCRdb independently ran MiXCR on the multiplex PCR reads; one entry per CDR3 protein. Of roughly 640,000 distinct CDR3 sequences in the sample, approximately 15% were seen once. Inclusion characteristics of ophthalmopathy patients comprised a Clinical Activity Score of at least 3, a NOSPECS grade of at least 4, and duration under 3 months. Exclusion of a patient resulted from uncontrolled infection, other autoimmune disease, pregnancy or lactation. Over 9 ml of fresh peripheral blood supplied the PBMCs.

The rearrangement uses TRBV20-1 and TRBJ2-3; D is tentatively TRBD1 or TRBD2 (6 bases each). The TCR originated in a woman in her thirties or forties with Graves' ophthalmopathy. The sequencing input was blood. The chain's CDR3 is CSAIHLGAGHRAEDTQYF. In DNA form, the CDR3 reads TGCAGTGCCATACATCTTGGCGCGGGACACAGGGCCGAAGATACGCAGTATTTT.